Below, 24 T cell receptor beta chains from the same sample are listed, as sequenced in a study of CD8 T cells in ankylosing spondylitis. Study-wide points: Roughly eight highly homologous variants made up a TCR beta motif that seemed to typify ankylosing spondylitis blood.

A single record per CDR3 protein comes from TCRdb applying MiXCR to the 5' RACE reads. The sample comprises a few hundred thousand distinct CDR3 sequences, approximately 7.3% of which are singletons, and 14% rests with the top ten. Their cognate antigens are unknown. The sample consisted of blood, either unsorted or a sorted T cell fraction (not recorded which). The receptors were gathered from a male donor with ankylosing spondylitis.

This clonotype has more than one count but fewer than ten. This chain joins TRBV6-2 or TRBV6-3 and TRBJ2-1; 16 nucleotides line up with TRBD2. Trimming cost V 4 bases and J 12 bases; bases outside gene matches: 12. The germline V gene encodes CDR1 MNHEY and CDR2 SVGEGT. This CDR3 is built from 17 residues. The CDR3 protein is CASSSNRGLAGGGGQFF. CDR3 sequence (DNA): TGTGCCAGCAGTTCTAATAGGGGACTAGCGGGAGGGGGAGGGCAGTTCTTC.

This clonotype was counted at least ten times. The chain couples TRBV7-3 to TRBJ2-3; 11 bases line up with TRBD2. The CDR3 length is 16 residues. Germline V lookup: CDR1 SGHTA, CDR2 FQGTGA. V gave up 2 bases and J gave up 4 bases; unmatched junction bases: 5. The CDR3 here is CASSLPSGGPADTQYF. CDR3 DNA sequence: TGTGCCAGCAGCTTACCTAGCGGGGGGCCGGCAGATACGCAGTATTTT. The full variable domain, rest sourced from reference TRBV7-3 and TRBJ2-3, is GAGVSQTPSNKVTEKGKYVELRCDPISGHTALYWYRQSLGQGPEFLIYFQGTGAADDSGLPNDRFFAVRPEGSVSTLKIQRTERGDSAVYLCASSLPSGGPADTQYFGPGTRLTVL.

This clonotype occurred a few times. In DNA form, the CDR3 reads TGTGCCAGCAGTCCGGACGGACGCGAGCAGTACTTC. Translated: CASSPDGREQYF. The chain is built from TRBV12-3 or TRBV12-4 and TRBJ2-7; D is unresolved. This CDR3 is built from 12 residues. The germline V and J ends were trimmed by 5 bases and 6 bases, with 11 bases remaining between them.

The chain is built from TRBV27 and TRBJ2-3; 9 nucleotides match TRBD2. The CDR3 has 16 residues. V gave up 0 bases and J gave up 6 bases; unmatched junction bases: 7. Germline CDR1 and CDR2: MNHEY and SMNVEV (reference sequence). Written as DNA, the CDR3 is TGTGCCAGCAGTTTATCCCCGAGCGGGAGGATGGATACGCAGTATTTT. It is translated as CASSLSPSGRMDTQYF.

The gene calls are TRBV19 and TRBJ2-3; TRBD1 matches 10 bases. V lost 5 bases and J lost 4; bases outside the gene matches: 12. Germline assignment: CDR1 LNHDA and CDR2 SQIVND (reference sequence). There are 17 residues in the CDR3. CDR3 region: CASSFTTGGTFADTQYF. The DNA for the CDR3 is TGTGCCAGTAGTTTCACGACAGGGGGCACCTTTGCAGATACGCAGTATTTT. The full variable domain, its missing parts supplied by reference TRBV19 and TRBJ2-3, is DGGITQSPKYLFRKEGQNVTLSCEQNLNHDAMYWYRQDPGQGLRLIYYSQIVNDFQKGDIAEGYSVSREKKESFPLTVTSAQKNPTAFYLCASSFTTGGTFADTQYFGPGTRLTVL.

This clonotype was detected ten times or more. CDR3 sequence reads: CASSLAPVPYNEQFF. The CDR3 DNA reads as TGTGCCAGCAGCTTGGCCCCGGTCCCCTACAATGAGCAGTTCTTC. The chain carries TRBV7-9 and TRBJ2-1, with D hard to call. Germline assignment: CDR1 SEHNR and CDR2 FQNEAQ (reference sequence). Trimming removed 3 bases from V and 2 bases from J, with 11 bases in between. This CDR3 has 15 residues.

This clonotype was counted between two and nine times. This chain joins TRBV5-6 and TRBJ2-7; D remains ambiguous. The CDR3 length is 14 residues. The V gene's germline CDR1 is SGHDT and CDR2 YYEEEE. Trimming shortened V by 0 bases and J by 1 base, and 8 bases separated the two germline ends. CDR3 nucleotides: TGTGCCAGCAGCTTGGACATATCGTCCTACGAGCAGTACTTC. Translation: CASSLDISSYEQYF.

This clonotype was counted at least ten times. The chain is built from TRBV28 and TRBJ2-7; 7 bases map to TRBD1. The germline V gene has CDR1 MDHEN and CDR2 SYDVKM. The CDR3 covers 16 residues. The V and J ends lost 2 bases and 2 bases, in that order; junction bases with no gene match: 9. CDR3 coding DNA: TGTGCCAGCAGTTTAAGGGGGCGAGGACAGGCCTACGAGCAGTACTTC. This gives the protein CASSLRGRGQAYEQYF. The complete variable domain, with remaining parts taken from reference TRBV28 and TRBJ2-7, reads DVKVTQSSRYLVKRTGEKVFLECVQDMDHENMFWYRQDPGLGLRLIYFSYDVKMKEKGDIPEGYSVSREKKERFSLILESASTNQTSMYLCASSLRGRGQAYEQYFGPGTRLTVT.

The V gene is TRBV20-1, the J gene TRBJ2-1; TRBD2 agrees at 12 bases. This CDR3 spans 13 amino acids. Germline-derived CDR1 and CDR2 are DFQATT and SNEGSKA (reference sequence). The CDR3 DNA reads TGCAGCCAGGGACTAGCGGGTCACAATGAGCAGTTCTTC. This gives the protein CSQGLAGHNEQFF.

Many counts were recorded for this clonotype. The chain links TRBV6-4 to TRBJ2-1, with TRBD2 matching over 12 bases. Trimming cost V 0 bases and J 9 bases; bases outside gene matches: 6. Germline CDR1 reads MRHNA; CDR2 reads SNTAGT. This CDR3 has 16 residues. DNA for the CDR3: TGTGCCAGCAGTGACTCTTCACTAGCGGGGGGAGGTGAGCAGTTCTTC. Protein product: CASSDSSLAGGGEQFF.

In this sample, this clonotype turned up many times. The genes are TRBV21-1 and TRBJ2-7; TRBD1 was called by the table and not checked on the DNA. TRBV21-1 is noted as a pseudogene. The CDR3 totals 14 residues. The CDR3 coding sequence is TGTGCCAGCTGCGCAGGGGCGGACGACTACGAGCAGTACTTC. It codes for CASCAGADDYEQYF.

This clonotype was seen many times. The V and J genes are TRBV28 and TRBJ1-1, with 9 bases identical to TRBD1. V lost 8 bases, J lost 1 base, and 8 bases stayed unmatched. The CDR3 has 15 amino acids. Germline loops: CDR1 MDHEN, CDR2 SYDVKM. For the CDR3, the DNA is TGTGCCAGCGCGGAAGGGACAGGGTGGAACACTGAAGCTTTCTTT. It translates to CASAEGTGWNTEAFF.

This clonotype showed up many times. The genes are TRBV7-8 and TRBJ1-5; 9 bases map to TRBD1. The germline V gene encodes CDR1 SGHVS and CDR2 FQNEAQ. The length of the CDR3 is 15 residues. Germline trimming cut 3 bases from V and 7 bases from J; bases unmatched to any gene: 7. In DNA, the CDR3 is TGTGCCAGCAGCTTCGGACAGGGGACGATCCAGCCCCAGCATTTT. This translates into CASSFGQGTIQPQHF.

This sequence joins TRBV20-1 and TRBJ2-5, with D unclear. This CDR3 has 14 residues. Trimming shortened V by 4 bases and J by 5 bases, and 17 bases separated the two germline ends. Germline CDR1 is DFQATT and CDR2 is SNEGSKA (reference sequence). This chain's CDR3 is CSANGYSARETQYF. The CDR3 DNA reads TGCAGTGCTAATGGTTATTCCGCCCGGGAGACCCAGTACTTC.

The genes are TRBV11-2 and TRBJ2-3, with a weak D call TRBD1 (6 bases). Trimming took off 0 bases at V and 9 bases at J, with 16 bases between the two ends. Germline CDR1 SGHAT, CDR2 FQNNGV. The CDR3 spans 15 residues. This CDR3 reads CASSLDRAGVGTQYF. The CDR3 DNA follows: TGTGCCAGCAGCTTAGATCGCGCAGGGGTAGGAACGCAGTATTTT.

This clonotype was seen at least ten times. The J gene is TRBJ2-3, the V gene TRBV7-6; 9 positions match TRBD1. V shed 4 bases, J shed 4 bases, and the junction held 12 bases outside the gene matches. CDR1 SGHVS and CDR2 FNYEAQ come from the germline V gene. This CDR3 region has 17 residues. The CDR3 region is CASSSELGQGNADTQYF. In DNA, the CDR3 is TGTGCCAGCAGCTCCGAACTTGGACAGGGGAACGCAGATACGCAGTATTTT.

This clonotype was recorded at least ten times. The genes are TRBV29-1 and TRBJ2-7; 7 bases map to TRBD1. CDR3 length: 15 residues. The germline CDR1 and CDR2 sequences are SQVTM and ANQGSEA. V lost 1 base, J lost 5 bases, and 11 bases stayed unmatched. The CDR3 DNA is TGCAGCGTTGAAGGGGACAGAGGGCCACGCCACGAGCAGTACTTC. Protein product: CSVEGDRGPRHEQYF.

At least ten counts were recorded for this clonotype. The rearrangement uses TRBV18 and TRBJ2-7, with a weak D call TRBD1 (6 bases). Germline V CDR1 and CDR2: KGHSH, LQKENI. The CDR3 is 18 amino acids. Trimming cost V 1 base and J 1 base, with 20 bases left between them. Written as DNA, the CDR3 is TGTGCCAGCTCACCACGGAACCGACAGGTTTATTTTTCCTACGAGCAGTACTTC. It encodes CASSPRNRQVYFSYEQYF.

This clonotype was seen ten or more times. V gene TRBV4-3 combines with J gene TRBJ2-3, with D possibly matching TRBD2 (5 bases). Looked up from germline, CDR1 is LGHNA and CDR2 is YSLEER. The CDR3 runs to 12 residues. Trimming shortened V by 2 bases and J by 13 bases, and 13 bases separated the two germline ends. The DNA of the CDR3 is TGCGCCAGCAGCCAACCCGGCGGACTGGAGTATTTT. Amino acid sequence: CASSQPGGLEYF.

This clonotype has at least ten counts. DNA of the CDR3: TGTGCCAGCAGCTCGGGACTATTCTCCTACAATGAGCAGTTCTTC. It codes for CASSSGLFSYNEQFF. The chain uses TRBV5-6 and TRBJ2-1; 7 bases align to TRBD2. CDR1 is SGHDT, CDR2 YYEEEE, per germline. Trimming removed 3 bases from V and 0 bases from J; junction bases left unmatched: 3. The CDR3 runs to 15 residues. The variable domain in full, completed from reference TRBV5-6 and TRBJ2-1, reads DAGVTQSPTHLIKTRGQQVTLRCSPKSGHDTVSWYQQALGQGPQFIFQYYEEEERQRGNFPDRFSGHQFPNYSSELNVNALLLGDSALYLCASSSGLFSYNEQFFGPGTRLTVL.

This clonotype has at least ten counts. The chain is built from TRBV5-1 and TRBJ2-7; either TRBD1 or TRBD2 may fit D (5 bases each). The germline V gene has CDR1 SGHRS and CDR2 YFSETQ. The CDR3 has 13 residues. Trimming left V 3 bases short and J 7 bases short, with 14 bases between. The CDR3 DNA sequence: TGCGCCAGCAGCTACGGCAGGGACGAGGAGCAGTACTTC. Encoded protein: CASSYGRDEEQYF.

This rearrangement joins TRBV11-3 to TRBJ2-7, with 7 nucleotides matching TRBD1. The ends lost 6 bases at V and 2 bases at J; junction bases unmatched: 10. The CDR3 consists of 15 residues. The germline V gene encodes CDR1 SGHNT and CDR2 YENEEA. The DNA for the CDR3 is TGTGCCAGCAGTAACGGACAGGCTGAGACCTACGAGCAGTACTTC. Translated: CASSNGQAETYEQYF.

A word on this clonotype: Being one base from a much bigger clone, this may be a read error. The rearrangement joins TRBV27 to TRBJ2-7, with D possibly being TRBD1 (6 bases). The CDR3 has 13 residues. Per the germline V gene, CDR1 is MNHEY and CDR2 is SMNVEV (reference sequence). CDR3 sequence reads: CTSSIAGVYEQYF. CDR3 bases: TGTACCAGCAGTATTGCAGGGGTATACGAGCAGTACTTC.

The chain employs TRBV6-1 and TRBJ1-1, with D possibly TRBD1 on 6 matching bases. Between the trimmed V and J ends, which lost 8 bases and 4 bases, there was a span of 23 bases. This CDR3 has 16 residues. Germline loops: CDR1 MNHNS, CDR2 SASEGT. CDR3 protein: CASFIGRGQMTTEAFF. The DNA for the CDR3 is TGTGCCAGCTTTATTGGCCGGGGGCAAATGACCACTGAAGCTTTCTTT.